The 10 T cell receptor beta chains listed next were all sequenced from one sample in a study of vaccination and CD4 T cells after COVID-19. Cultured CD4+ T cell DNA underwent sequencing with the Oncomine TCR Beta short-read assay. MiXCR, applied by TCRdb to the PCR reads, yields one record per CDR3 protein. The sample yields thousands of distinct CDR3 sequences, around 56% seen once. Treatment indicated: approximately 9-day PBMC culture with coronavirus spike peptide pools or control peptides (ViraFEST assay). These receptors are not linked to any known antigen. The sequenced material came from CD4+ T cells from blood, cultured in vitro. These receptors came from a human donor who had recovered from COVID-19.

This clonotype was observed once. This sequence joins TRBV6-1 and TRBJ1-5; D is unresolved. Germline V gene data show CDR1 as MNHNS and CDR2 as SASEGT. CDR3 length: 13 amino acids. V was clipped by 6 bases and J by 4 bases, with 10 bases between them. The CDR3 DNA is TGTGCCAGCAGGCGCGGGGAGAATCAGCCCCAGCATTTT. Its protein product is CASRRGENQPQHF.

The rearrangement uses TRBV28 and TRBJ2-1; TRBD1 matches 7 bases. The germline CDR1 and CDR2 sequences are MDHEN and SYDVKM. V was pared by 7 bases and J by 8 bases, with 23 bases of the junction left unmatched. This CDR3 region has 18 residues. CDR3 region: CASIPSFAPGQTPDEQFF. The DNA for the CDR3 is TGTGCCAGCATCCCATCATTCGCGCCGGGACAGACTCCGGATGAGCAGTTCTTC.

The chain joins TRBV27 to TRBJ2-7; TRBD1 matches at 10 bases. The CDR3 consists of 17 residues. Germline values: CDR1 MNHEY, CDR2 SMNVEV (reference sequence). V lost 4 bases, J lost 3 bases, and 12 bases stayed unmatched. Written as DNA, the CDR3 is TGTGCCAGCAGTTGGGGACAGGGGCAGCGATTTAACTACGAGCAGTACTTC. Translated, it gives CASSWGQGQRFNYEQYF.

In its sample, this clonotype was seen once. The junction departs from the called germline gene at one end, perhaps through a read error. The chain carries TRBV6-1 and TRBJ2-3; D not certain. CDR1 and CDR2 from the germline V gene are MNHNS and SASEGT. This CDR3 spans 13 amino acids. This CDR3 reads CANSPGATDTQYF. The CDR3 nucleotides read TGTGCCAACAGTCCCGGCGCGACAGATACGCAGTATTTT.

The J gene is TRBJ1-1, the V gene TRBV7-2; 7 bases are a match to TRBD1. J lost 0 bases, V lost 4 bases, and 8 bases had no gene match. Germline CDR1 reads SGHTA; CDR2 reads FQGNSA. The CDR3 has 16 residues. As DNA, the CDR3 is TGTGCCAGCAGCTGGGACACGACAGGGCTGAACACTGAAGCTTTCTTT. It codes for CASSWDTTGLNTEAFF.

The chain couples TRBV27 to TRBJ1-4, with D possibly being TRBD1 (6 bases). The CDR3 contains 15 residues. Per the germline V gene, CDR1 is MNHEY and CDR2 is SMNVEV (reference sequence). Trimming took off 8 bases at V and 3 bases at J, with 16 bases between the two ends. CDR3: CASARGGTANEKLFF. DNA for the CDR3: TGTGCCAGCGCCCGGGGGGGCACGGCTAATGAAAAACTGTTTTTT.

This clonotype came up a few times. The rearrangement joins TRBV11-2 to TRBJ1-1, with no clear D. V dropped 4 bases and J dropped 9 bases, with 9 bases sitting between them. Germline V gives CDR1 SGHAT, CDR2 FQNNGV. This CDR3 is 11 amino acids long. The CDR3 bases are TGTGCCAGCAGCTCAGTCCAACAAGCTTTCTTT. It specifies CASSSVQQAFF.

The CDR3 bases are TGTGCCAGCAGTTTTGGTGGGACAGGACTAGGGCCCCAGCATTTT. This encodes CASSFGGTGLGPQHF. The chain uses TRBV6-5 and TRBJ1-5; 8 positions match TRBD1. The trim removed 4 bases at V and 9 bases at J, leaving 11 bases unmatched. Germline assignment: CDR1 MNHEY and CDR2 SVGAGI. The CDR3 spans 15 residues.

The CDR3 DNA is TGTGCCAGCAGCGCAGGGGCCTCCAGCAATCAGCCCCAGCATTTT. Translation: CASSAGASSNQPQHF. This chain joins TRBV5-3 and TRBJ1-5, with D possibly matching TRBD1 (6 bases). TRBV5-3 is identified as an open reading frame with a role that is uncertain. Trimming pared 8 bases from V and 1 base from J, leaving 16 bases between. CDR3 length: 15 amino acids.

The chain is built from TRBV20-1 and TRBJ1-5; a weak D match, TRBD1 (5 bases). In germline, CDR1 is DFQATT, CDR2 SNEGSKA (reference sequence). The CDR3 extends over 13 amino acids. V was trimmed by 5 bases and J by 2 bases, leaving 10 bases between them. Here the CDR3 DNA reads TGCAGTGCTGGGGACCGGGGCAATCAGCCCCAGCATTTT. Translated, it gives CSAGDRGNQPQHF.